This TCR beta chain was sequenced for a study of response to subunit inactivated influenza vaccine. General study findings and limits: Only a handful of new T cells, the authors suggested, are recruited with each seasonal influenza vaccination.

TCRdb re-analysed the RT-PCR reads in MiXCR, keeping a single row per CDR3 protein. The sample comprises about 650,000 distinct CDR3 sequences, 12% to 15% of which are singletons, and around 7.6% rests with the top ten. This clonotype showed up just a few times. Its antigen is unidentified. This clonotype was sampled from a man aged 50-59 years who received an inactivated influenza vaccine. The sequenced sample was PBMCs from blood, obtained 14 to 15 days before vaccination.

In DNA form, the CDR3 reads TGCGCCAGCAGCTTGGCTATCGGCAGAGGACAAGAGACCCAGTACTTC. It is translated as CASSLAIGRGQETQYF. V usage is TRBV5-1 and J usage is TRBJ2-5; no reliable D call. This CDR3 has 16 amino acids. Per germline, CDR1 SGHRS and CDR2 YFSETQ. The V gene lost 0 bases and the J gene lost 2 bases, with 14 bases spanning the gap.